This T cell receptor (beta chain) was retrieved from a study of spatial heterogeneity in lung cancer. TCRdb recomputed calls from the 5' RACE reads with MiXCR, one row per CDR3 protein. This sample yields approximately 50,000 distinct CDR3 sequences, of which under 8% are seen a single time; over 30% belongs to the top ten. Time point indicated: blood at routine non-recurrence follow-up after resection. No cell sorting; template was whole RNA from tumor, lung tissue or PBMC. Trimming at V came to 5 bases and at J to 7 bases, leaving 4 bases not matched to a gene. CDR1 is MNHEY and CDR2 is SVGAGI in the germline V gene. This CDR3 is built from 13 residues. This clonotype was observed a few times.

This TCR was sampled from a female donor with early-stage non-small cell lung cancer. Sequencing used PBMCs, obtained at follow-up. This chain connects TRBV6-5 to TRBJ2-2, with TRBD1 matching over 7 bases. The CDR3 here is CASSPWTGGELFF. In nucleotides, the CDR3 is TGTGCCAGCAGTCCCTGGACAGGCGGGGAGCTGTTTTTT.